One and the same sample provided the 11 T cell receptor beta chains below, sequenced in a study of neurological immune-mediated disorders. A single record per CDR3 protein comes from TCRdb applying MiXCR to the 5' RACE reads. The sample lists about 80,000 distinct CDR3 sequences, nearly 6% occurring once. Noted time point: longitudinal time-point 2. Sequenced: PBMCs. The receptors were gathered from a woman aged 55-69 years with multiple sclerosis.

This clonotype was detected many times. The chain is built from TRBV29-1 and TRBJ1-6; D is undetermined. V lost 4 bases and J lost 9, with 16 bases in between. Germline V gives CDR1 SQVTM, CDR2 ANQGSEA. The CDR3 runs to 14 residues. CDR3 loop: CSVGAGARGSPLHF. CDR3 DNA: TGCAGCGTTGGTGCAGGAGCCCGGGGTTCACCCCTCCACTTT.

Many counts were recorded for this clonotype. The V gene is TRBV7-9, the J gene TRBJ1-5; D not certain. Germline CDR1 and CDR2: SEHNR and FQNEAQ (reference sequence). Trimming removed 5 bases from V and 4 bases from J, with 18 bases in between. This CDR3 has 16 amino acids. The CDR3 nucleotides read TGTGCCAGCAGCCCCGGGTGGGGTAATGGGAATCAGCCCCAGCATTTT. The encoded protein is CASSPGWGNGNQPQHF.

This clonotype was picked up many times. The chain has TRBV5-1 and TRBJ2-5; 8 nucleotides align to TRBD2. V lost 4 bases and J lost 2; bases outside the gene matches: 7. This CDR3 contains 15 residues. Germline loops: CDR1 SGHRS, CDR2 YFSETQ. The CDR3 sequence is CASSISGGEQETQYF. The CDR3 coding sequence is TGCGCCAGCAGCATAAGCGGGGGCGAACAAGAGACCCAGTACTTC. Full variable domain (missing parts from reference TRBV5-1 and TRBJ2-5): KAGVTQTPRYLIKTRGQQVTLSCSPISGHRSVSWYQQTPGQGLQFLFEYFSETQRNKGNFPGRFSGRQFSNSRSEMNVSTLELGDSALYLCASSISGGEQETQYFGPGTRLLVL.

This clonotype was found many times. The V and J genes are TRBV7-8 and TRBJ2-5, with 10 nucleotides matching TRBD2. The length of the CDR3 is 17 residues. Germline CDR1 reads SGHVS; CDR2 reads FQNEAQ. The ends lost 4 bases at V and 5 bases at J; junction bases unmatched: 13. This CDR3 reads CASSWGPGTSELETQYF. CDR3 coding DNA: TGTGCCAGCAGCTGGGGCCCCGGGACTAGCGAATTGGAGACCCAGTACTTC.

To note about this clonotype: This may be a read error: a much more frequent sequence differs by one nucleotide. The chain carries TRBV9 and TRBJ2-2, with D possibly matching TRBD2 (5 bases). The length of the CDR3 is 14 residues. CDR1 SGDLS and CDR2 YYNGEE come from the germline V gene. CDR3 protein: CASSTRTSTGDLFF. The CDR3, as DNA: TGTGCCAGCAGCACACGGACCAGCACCGGGGATCTGTTTTTT.

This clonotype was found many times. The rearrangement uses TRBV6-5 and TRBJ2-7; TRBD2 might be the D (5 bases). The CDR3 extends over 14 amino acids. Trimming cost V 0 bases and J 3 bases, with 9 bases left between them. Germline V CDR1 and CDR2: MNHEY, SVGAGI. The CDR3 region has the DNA TGTGCCAGCAGTTACTCCTGGACTTACTACGAGCAGTACTTC. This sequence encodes CASSYSWTYYEQYF.

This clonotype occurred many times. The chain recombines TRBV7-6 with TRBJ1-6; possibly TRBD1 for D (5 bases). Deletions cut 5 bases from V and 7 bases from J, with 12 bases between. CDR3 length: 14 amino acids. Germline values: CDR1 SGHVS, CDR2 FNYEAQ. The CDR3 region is CASSPGYWNSPLHF. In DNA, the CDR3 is TGTGCCAGCAGCCCAGGGTATTGGAATTCACCCCTCCACTTT.

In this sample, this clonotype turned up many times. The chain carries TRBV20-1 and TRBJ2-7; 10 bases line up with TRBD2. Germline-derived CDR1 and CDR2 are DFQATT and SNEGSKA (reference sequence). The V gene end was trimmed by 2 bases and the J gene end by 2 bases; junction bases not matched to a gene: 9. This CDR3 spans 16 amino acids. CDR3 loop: CSARLPSSGGTYEQYF. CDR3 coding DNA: TGCAGTGCTAGACTACCCTCTAGCGGGGGAACCTACGAGCAGTACTTC.

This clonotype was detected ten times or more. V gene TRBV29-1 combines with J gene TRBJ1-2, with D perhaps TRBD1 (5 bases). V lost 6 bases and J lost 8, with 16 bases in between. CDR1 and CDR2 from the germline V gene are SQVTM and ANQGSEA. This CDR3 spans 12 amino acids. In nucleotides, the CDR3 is TGCAGCGTCTTCGACCGGGGCGAGGGCTACACCTTC. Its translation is CSVFDRGEGYTF.

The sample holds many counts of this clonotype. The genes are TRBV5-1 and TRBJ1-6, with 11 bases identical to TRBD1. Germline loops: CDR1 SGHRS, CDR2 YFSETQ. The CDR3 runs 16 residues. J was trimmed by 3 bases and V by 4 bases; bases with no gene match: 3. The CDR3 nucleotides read TGCGCCAGCAGCGACGGGACAGGGGGCTATAATTCACCCCTCCACTTT. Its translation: CASSDGTGGYNSPLHF. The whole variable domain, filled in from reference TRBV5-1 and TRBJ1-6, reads KAGVTQTPRYLIKTRGQQVTLSCSPISGHRSVSWYQQTPGQGLQFLFEYFSETQRNKGNFPGRFSGRQFSNSRSEMNVSTLELGDSALYLCASSDGTGGYNSPLHFGNGTRLTVT.

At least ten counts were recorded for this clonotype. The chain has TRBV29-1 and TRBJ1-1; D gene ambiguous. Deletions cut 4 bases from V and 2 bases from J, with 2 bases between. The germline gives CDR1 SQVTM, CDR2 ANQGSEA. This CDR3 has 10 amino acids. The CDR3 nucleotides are TGCAGCGTTGTAAACACTGAAGCTTTCTTT. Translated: CSVVNTEAFF. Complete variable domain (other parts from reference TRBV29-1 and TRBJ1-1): SAVISQKPSRDICQRGTSLTIQCQVDSQVTMMFWYRQQPGQSLTLIATANQGSEATYESGFVIDKFPISRPNLTFSTLTVSNMSPEDSSIYLCSVVNTEAFFGQGTRLTVV.